Sequencing of this TCR beta chain was carried out in a study of cytomegalovirus exposure and HLA in healthy donors. The wider study: Researchers previously reported finding more than 100 million unique TCR beta sequences from roughly 180 million T cells.

The primer mix had 60 Vbeta and 13 Jbeta primers. Some clones are missing from TCRdb's copy, which holds only in-frame ones; the method was immunoSEQ multiplex PCR. The sample lists 160,000 or so clones; around 85% were seen once. Study-wide findings and caveats: Later work associated over 15,000 TCR beta sequences with HLA alleles at 0.05 false discovery rate. Analyses of presence/absence relied on an assumption of roughly uniform sequencing depth across donors. V- and J-gene trimming in TCR beta was tied to a missense DCLRE1C variant by an analysis performed later.

Trimming removed 6 bases at V and 6 bases at J, with 20 bases between. CDR1 SGHVS and CDR2 FQNEAQ come from the germline V gene. The CDR3 contains 15 residues. About this clone: Antigen: not known.

Sequenced input: PBMCs. This chain links TRBV7-8 with TRBJ1-2; D gene uncertain. This TCR was sampled from a woman aged 25 to 39 in good health and CMV-seronegative. Here the CDR3 DNA reads TGTGCCAGCAGTGGAGGCGTGGTGATTCCGAATGGCTACACCTTC. Translating gives CASSGGVVIPNGYTF. Supplemented by reference TRBV7-8 and TRBJ1-2, the full variable domain reads GAGVSQSPRYKVAKRGQDVALRCDPISGHVSLFWYQQALGQGPEFLTYFQNEAQLDKSGLPSDRFFAERPEGSVSTLKIQRTQQEDSAVYLCASSGGVVIPNGYTFGSGTRLTVV.